This TCR beta chain originates from a study of cytotoxic CD8 clonotypes in ibrutinib-treated CLL. Study results and caveats: Clonality increased at ibrutinib response, then returned toward baseline at progression. Measured clonality at baseline was greater than in age-matched healthy donors and tracked with circulating CD8+ T-cell counts.

Details on this clone: Its matching antigen is unknown.

The J segment lost 0 bases and the V segment lost 5 bases, leaving 5 bases of the junction unmatched. This CDR3 comprises 16 residues. Germline V CDR1 and CDR2: SGHTA, FQGNSA. Depths of 1 in 200,000 to 1 in 1 million T cells were the sequencing target. The assay was immunoSEQ multiplex PCR, and TCRdb's table has in-frame clones only and misses some. Among some 98,000 clones listed, approximately 80% were seen once. The rearrangement joins TRBV7-2 to TRBJ2-1; 9 bases agree with TRBD2. The sample in question was PBMCs, obtained after 12 months of ibrutinib treatment. The TCR sequence derives from a human donor with chronic lymphocytic leukemia. CDR3 sequence reads: CASSLSGGSSYNEQFF. The CDR3 DNA is TGTGCCAGCAGCCTTAGCGGGGGAAGCTCCTACAATGAGCAGTTCTTC.